This T cell receptor (beta chain) was captured by sequencing in a study of blood T cell repertoires in COVID-19. CDR1 and CDR2 from the germline V gene are LNHNV and YYDKDF (reference sequence). The junction had 4 bases not matched to a gene; V was cut back by 3 bases and J by 4 bases. The length of the CDR3 is 14 residues. The table came from immunoSEQ multiplex PCR; TCRdb's copy has only in-frame clones and leaves some out. The repertoire has some 60,000 clones, approximately 91% of them found once; the top ten carry under 3%. The clonotype comes from a man in his 60s with acute or convalescent COVID-19. This rearrangement joins TRBV15 to TRBJ1-2; 8 positions agree with TRBD1. The material sequenced was peripheral blood. The CDR3 nucleotides read TGTGCCACCAGCAGGGACAGGGCTGGCTATGGCTACACCTTC. Its protein product is CATSRDRAGYGYTF.